This note documents a single T cell receptor (beta chain) sequence. This clonotype was observed many times. Its recognized antigen is unknown. The record has no base qualities; no much larger clone is one base away. The data belong to a study of T-cell reconstitution after alpha-beta-depleted transplantation in children (dated by TCRdb to between 2015 and 2016). Looking at the study overall: Using TCR repertoire profiling, the study quantitatively followed how T-cell immune reconstitution unfolded in children after TCRalphabeta/CD19-depleted allogeneic hematopoietic cell transplantation.

V loses 4 bases at its end and J loses 4 bases; junction bases beyond the gene matches: 9. The CDR1 and CDR2 encoded by the germline V gene (reference sequence) are DFQATT and SNEGSKA. The CDR3 covers 15 residues, taking in both the cysteine and the phenylalanine. The CDR3 DNA has 45 bases and is translated from base 1. The receptor library was made with PCR. The instrument given in TCRdb is Illumina HiSeq 2500. To normalize quantification of the TCRbeta repertoire, the TCR libraries were built with molecular barcoding that relied on unique molecular identifiers. The public sequencing data were trimmed at Q25 with fastp and processed into clonotypes with MiXCR by TCRdb, which kept only in-frame beta chains. Rows with a matching CDR3 protein are joined into one entry that keeps the most common DNA and genes. Present in this sample are some 240,000 distinct CDR3 sequences, roughly a tenth of which were seen just once. Jointly, the top ten make up about 4.9% of the sample.

The sequence joins TRBV20-1 to TRBJ2-5; 10 bases in the junction line up with TRBD2. The sequence came from a human donor who donated a stem cell graft to a child with SCID. The starting material was PBMCs from the stem cell graft donor, obtained from the stem cell graft. The CDR3 corresponds to CSAIALAGVLETQYF. The sequenced DNA: TGCAGTGCTATTGCTCTAGCGGGGGTCTTAGAGACCCAGTACTTC.